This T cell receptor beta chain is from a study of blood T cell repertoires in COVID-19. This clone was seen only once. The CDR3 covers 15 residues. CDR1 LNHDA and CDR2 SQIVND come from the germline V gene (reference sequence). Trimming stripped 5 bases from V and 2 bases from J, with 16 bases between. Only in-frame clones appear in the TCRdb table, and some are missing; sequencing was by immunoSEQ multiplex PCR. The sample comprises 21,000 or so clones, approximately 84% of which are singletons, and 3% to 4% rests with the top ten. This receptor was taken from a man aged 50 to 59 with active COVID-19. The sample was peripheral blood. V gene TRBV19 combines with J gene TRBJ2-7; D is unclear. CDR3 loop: CASSPTETLTYEQYF. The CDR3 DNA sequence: TGTGCCAGTAGTCCTACAGAAACCTTAACCTACGAGCAGTACTTC.